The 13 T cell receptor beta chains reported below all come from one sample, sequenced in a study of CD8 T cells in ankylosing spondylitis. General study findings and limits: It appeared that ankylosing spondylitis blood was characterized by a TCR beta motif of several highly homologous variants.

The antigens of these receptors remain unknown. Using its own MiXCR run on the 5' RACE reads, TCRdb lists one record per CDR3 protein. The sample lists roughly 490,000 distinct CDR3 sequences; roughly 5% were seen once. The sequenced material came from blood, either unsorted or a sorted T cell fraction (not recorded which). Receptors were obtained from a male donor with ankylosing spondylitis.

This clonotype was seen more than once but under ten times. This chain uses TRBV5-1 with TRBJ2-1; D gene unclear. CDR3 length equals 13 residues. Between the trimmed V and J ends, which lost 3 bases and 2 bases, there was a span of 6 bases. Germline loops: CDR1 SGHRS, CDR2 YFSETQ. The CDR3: CASSSNPYNEQFF. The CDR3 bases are TGCGCCAGCAGCTCGAATCCCTACAATGAGCAGTTCTTC.

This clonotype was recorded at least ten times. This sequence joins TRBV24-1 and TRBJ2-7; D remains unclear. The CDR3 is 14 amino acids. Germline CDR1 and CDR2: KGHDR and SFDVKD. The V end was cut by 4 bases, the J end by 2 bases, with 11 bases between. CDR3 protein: CATSEGRTTYEQYF. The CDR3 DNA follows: TGTGCCACCAGTGAAGGCAGGACCACCTACGAGCAGTACTTC.

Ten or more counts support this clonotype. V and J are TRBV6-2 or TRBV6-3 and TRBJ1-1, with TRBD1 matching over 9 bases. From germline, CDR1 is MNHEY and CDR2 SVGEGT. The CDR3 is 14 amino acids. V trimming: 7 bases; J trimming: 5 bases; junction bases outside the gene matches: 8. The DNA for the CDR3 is TGTGCCAGCATAAGGGGACAGGGAAAAACTGAAGCTTTCTTT. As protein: CASIRGQGKTEAFF.

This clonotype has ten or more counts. The CDR3 coding sequence is TGTGCCAGCAGTTTATTAGGGGGATCTGAAGCTTTCTTT. It specifies CASSLLGGSEAFF. The chain recombines TRBV27 with TRBJ1-1, with TRBD1 as a possible D gene (6 bases). V lost 1 base and J lost 6, with 9 bases in between. CDR1 is MNHEY and CDR2 is SMNVEV in the germline V gene (reference sequence). The CDR3 is 13 residues long.

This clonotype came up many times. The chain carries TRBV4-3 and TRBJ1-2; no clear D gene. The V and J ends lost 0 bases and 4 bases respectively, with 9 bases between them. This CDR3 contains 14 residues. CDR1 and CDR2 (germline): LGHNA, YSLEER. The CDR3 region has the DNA TGCGCCAGCAGCCAAGAGGCGGACCTCTATGGCTACACCTTC. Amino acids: CASSQEADLYGYTF.

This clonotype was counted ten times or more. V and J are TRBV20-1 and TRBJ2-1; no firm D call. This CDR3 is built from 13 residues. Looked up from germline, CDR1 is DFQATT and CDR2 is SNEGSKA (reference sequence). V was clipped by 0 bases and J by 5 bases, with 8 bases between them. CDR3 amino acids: CSARDQANNEQFF. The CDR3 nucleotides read TGCAGTGCTAGAGATCAGGCAAACAATGAGCAGTTCTTC.

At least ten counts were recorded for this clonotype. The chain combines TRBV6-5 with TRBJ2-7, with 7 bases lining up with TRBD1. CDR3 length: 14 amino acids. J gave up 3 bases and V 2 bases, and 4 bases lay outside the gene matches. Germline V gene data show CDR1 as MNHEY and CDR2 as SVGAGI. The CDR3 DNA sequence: TGTGCCAGCAGTTACGGGGGACAGTTCTACGAGCAGTACTTC. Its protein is CASSYGGQFYEQYF.

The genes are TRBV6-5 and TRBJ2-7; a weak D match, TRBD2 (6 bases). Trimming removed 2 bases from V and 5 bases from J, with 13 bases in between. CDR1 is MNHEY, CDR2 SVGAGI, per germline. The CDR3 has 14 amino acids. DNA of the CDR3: TGTGCCAGCAGTTACACACCGGGGGTCGACGAGCAGTACTTC. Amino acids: CASSYTPGVDEQYF.

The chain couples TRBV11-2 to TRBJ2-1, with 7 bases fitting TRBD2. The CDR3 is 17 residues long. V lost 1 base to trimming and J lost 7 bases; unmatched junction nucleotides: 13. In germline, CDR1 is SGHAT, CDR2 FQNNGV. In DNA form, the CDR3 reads TGTGCCAGCAGCTTAGTTCCTCCAGGACTAGGATTTAATGAGCAGTTCTTC. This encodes CASSLVPPGLGFNEQFF.

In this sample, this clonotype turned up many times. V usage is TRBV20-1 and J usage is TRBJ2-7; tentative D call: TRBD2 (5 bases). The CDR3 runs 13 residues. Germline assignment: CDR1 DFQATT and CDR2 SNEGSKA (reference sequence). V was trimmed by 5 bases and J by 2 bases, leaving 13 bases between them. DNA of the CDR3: TGCAGTGCTGGAAGCGGAAGAACCTACGAGCAGTACTTC. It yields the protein CSAGSGRTYEQYF.

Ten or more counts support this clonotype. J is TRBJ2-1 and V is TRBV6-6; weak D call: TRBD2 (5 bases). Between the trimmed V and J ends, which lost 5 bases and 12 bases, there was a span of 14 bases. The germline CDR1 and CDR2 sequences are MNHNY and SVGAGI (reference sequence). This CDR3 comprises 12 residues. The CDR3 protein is CASSPGLSAQFF. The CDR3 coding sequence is TGTGCCAGCAGTCCAGGACTTTCCGCGCAGTTCTTC.

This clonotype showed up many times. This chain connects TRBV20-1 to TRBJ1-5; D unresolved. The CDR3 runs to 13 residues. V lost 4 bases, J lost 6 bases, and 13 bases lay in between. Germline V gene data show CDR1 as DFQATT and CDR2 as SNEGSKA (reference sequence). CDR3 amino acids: CSATLGRRQPQHF. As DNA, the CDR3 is TGCAGTGCTACCCTAGGACGTCGTCAGCCCCAGCATTTT.

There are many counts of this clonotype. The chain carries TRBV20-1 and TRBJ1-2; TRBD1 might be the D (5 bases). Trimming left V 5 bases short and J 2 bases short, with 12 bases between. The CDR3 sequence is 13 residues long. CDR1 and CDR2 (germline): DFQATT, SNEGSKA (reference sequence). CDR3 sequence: CSAGPGRNYGYTF. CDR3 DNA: TGCAGTGCTGGACCGGGACGGAACTATGGCTACACCTTC.